Sequencing of this TCR beta chain was carried out in a study of T cell responses to AZD1222 COVID-19 vaccine. CDR3 length equals 13 residues. V was trimmed by 4 bases and J by 4 bases, leaving 12 bases between them. In germline, CDR1 is SGHNT, CDR2 YYREEE (reference sequence). Assay: immunoSEQ multiplex PCR; the TCRdb copy retains only in-frame clones and omits some. Counted here are around 110,000 clones, 85% to 90% occurring once; the ten biggest clones make up approximately 3.4%. The starting material was peripheral blood, obtained on day 0 of AZD1222 vaccination. This rearrangement joins TRBV5-4 to TRBJ2-7; weak D call: TRBD2 (6 bases). The origin of this receptor is an adult in good health. The CDR3 nucleotides read TGTGCCAGCAGCGCGGGCGGGGAGTACGAGCAGTACTTC. It translates to CASSAGGEYEQYF.